This T cell receptor (beta chain) was captured in a study of blood T cells in healthy people across ages. PCR was performed a second time for about 6 to 12 cycles using a sample-barcoded 5' primer and a J-beta primer mix. Via MiXCR, TCRdb re-called the 5' RACE reads, giving one row per CDR3 protein. The sample has about 1,500,000 distinct CDR3 sequences; 28% are singletons. Germline trimming cut 6 bases from V and 2 bases from J; bases unmatched to any gene: 4. Germline V gene data show CDR1 as MNHEY and CDR2 as SVGEGT. CDR3 length: 15 residues. Extraction of total RNA produced a minimum of 6 micrograms from each sample. As regards this clonotype: Its antigen is unidentified.

Study observations and caveats: Estimated diversity across one million T cells was deemed an underestimate. Unsorted PBMCs prevented conclusive naive versus antigen-experienced comparison. Relative to aged donors, long-lived donors carried more naive CD4+ cells and displayed higher diversity.

Source material: blood. V usage is TRBV6-2 or TRBV6-3 and J usage is TRBJ1-5; TRBD1 matches 10 bases. The source is a woman younger than 45 in good health. CDR3 sequence: CASRTGGGGNQPQHF. CDR3 DNA: TGTGCCAGCAGGACAGGGGGCGGTGGCAATCAGCCCCAGCATTTT.